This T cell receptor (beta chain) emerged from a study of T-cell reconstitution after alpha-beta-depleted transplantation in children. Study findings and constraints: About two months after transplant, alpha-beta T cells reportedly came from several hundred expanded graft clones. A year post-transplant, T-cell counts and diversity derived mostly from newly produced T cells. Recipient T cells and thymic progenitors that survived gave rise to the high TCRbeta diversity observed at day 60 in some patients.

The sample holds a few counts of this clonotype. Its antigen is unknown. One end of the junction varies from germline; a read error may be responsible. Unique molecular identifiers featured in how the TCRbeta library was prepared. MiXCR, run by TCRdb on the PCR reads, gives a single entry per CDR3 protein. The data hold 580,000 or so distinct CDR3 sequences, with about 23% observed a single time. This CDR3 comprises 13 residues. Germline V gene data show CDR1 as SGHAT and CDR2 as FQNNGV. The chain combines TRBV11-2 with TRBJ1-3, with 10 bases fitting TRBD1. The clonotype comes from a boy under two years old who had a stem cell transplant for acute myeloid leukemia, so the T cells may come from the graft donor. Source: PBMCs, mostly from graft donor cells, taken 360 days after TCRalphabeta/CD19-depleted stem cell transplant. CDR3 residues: CASSLSSGTGDVF. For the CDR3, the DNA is TGTGCCAGCAGCTTATCCTCCGGGACAGGGGACGTTTTT.